These T cell receptor beta chains were read from a single sample in a study of T cells in Graves' hyperthyroidism and ophthalmopathy. Each CDR3 protein gets one entry after TCRdb re-called the multiplex PCR reads with MiXCR. The repertoire has around 580,000 distinct CDR3 sequences, over 15% of them found once; the top ten carry 18%. Sample: blood. All receptors derive from a young woman with Graves' hyperthyroidism. Each CDR3 is given with its conserved first and last residue. The D gene is left open where the match is weak. Rows give clone size only sometimes, using once, few, many, or a class for an expanded clone.

d_gene	len	j_gene	v_gene	abundance	CDR3nt	CDR3aa
.	14	TRBJ2-5	TRBV5-1	many	TGCGCCAGCCGCAAACAGGGTACGCGAGAGACCCAGTACTTC	CASRKQGTRETQYF
.	17	TRBJ2-3	TRBV15	.	TGTGCCACCAGCCGACGATTTTTGGGAACTAGCACAGATACGCAGTATTTT	CATSRRFLGTSTDTQYF
TRBD2	15	TRBJ2-7	TRBV7-9	few	TGTGCCAGCAGTCCCACTAGCGGGAGGGCCCACGAGCAGTACTTC	CASSPTSGRAHEQYF
.	14	TRBJ2-7	TRBV7-9	many	TGTGCCAGCAGCTTGGGGCGTGACTACTACGAGCAGTACTTC	CASSLGRDYYEQYF
.	12	TRBJ2-1	TRBV6-2/TRBV6-3	.	TGTGCCAGCAGTTACGGTTTCAATGAGCAGTTCTTC	CASSYGFNEQFF
.	15	TRBJ2-1	TRBV4-3	few	TGCGCCAGCAGCCAAGAGGACGGGACAATGGATGAGCAGTTCTTC	CASSQEDGTMDEQFF
.	12	TRBJ1-3	TRBV29-1	.	TGCAGCGTTGAGCGTCCCAGAAACACCATATATTTT	CSVERPRNTIYF
.	15	TRBJ2-1	TRBV2	many	TGTGCCAGCAGTGGCACTTCTAGCTCCTACAATGAGCAGTTCTTC	CASSGTSSSYNEQFF
.	12	TRBJ1-4	TRBV12-3/TRBV12-4	many	TGTGCCAGCAGACCCGGGGGTGAAAAACTGTTTTTT	CASRPGGEKLFF
TRBD2	16	TRBJ2-1	TRBV28	many	TGTGCCAGCAGTTTTCCTCCTAGCGGGAGGGCGAATGAGCAGTTCTTC	CASSFPPSGRANEQFF
.	16	TRBJ1-1	TRBV7-2	.	TGTGCCAGCAGCCTTAGGTGGGGGATCAGGAACACTGAAGCTTTCTTT	CASSLRWGIRNTEAFF
.	12	TRBJ2-3	TRBV12-3/TRBV12-4	many	TGTGCCAGCAGTTTTGGGTCAGATACGCAGTATTTT	CASSFGSDTQYF
.	16	TRBJ2-1	TRBV28	many	TGTGCCAGCAGTTTCGCTACTAGCTTAGGGGGCGATGAGCAGTTCTTC	CASSFATSLGGDEQFF
.	13	TRBJ1-2	TRBV27	.	TGTGCCAGCTCTGGGGGGGGGGCGAGGGGCTACACCTTC	CASSGGGARGYTF
TRBD1	13	TRBJ1-4	TRBV5-1	.	TGCGCCAGTCCAAGGGACAGTCAAGTAAAACTGTTTTTT	CASPRDSQVKLFF
.	22	TRBJ2-7	TRBV2	.	TGTGCCAGCAGTGATTGTCGCCGGTCAGCTCTTGACCTGCCTATCGAACCCTACGAGCAGTACTTC	CASSDCRRSALDLPIEPYEQYF
.	13	TRBJ2-1	TRBV12-3/TRBV12-4	.	TGTGCCAGCAGTTTCGGTCGGGTAAGCGAGCAGTTCTTC	CASSFGRVSEQFF
TRBD2	13	TRBJ2-1	TRBV12-3/TRBV12-4	.	TGTGCCACCTGGACTAGCGGAGGACGGGAGCAGTTCTTC	CATWTSGGREQFF
TRBD1	14	TRBJ2-7	TRBV4-1	few	TGCGCCAGCAGCCCAGGGACAGCTAACTACGAGCAGTACTTC	CASSPGTANYEQYF
.	12	TRBJ2-1	TRBV15	many	TGTGCCACCAGCAGAGATTTCCGGGAGCAGTTCTTC	CATSRDFREQFF
TRBD2	19	TRBJ2-1	TRBV19	.	TGTGCCAGTAGTATAGTGAGACTAGCGGGGGAATTCTCCTACAATGAGCAGTTCTTC	CASSIVRLAGEFSYNEQFF
.	15	TRBJ1-1	TRBV7-2	.	TGTGCCAGCAGCTTAGGCCCATTAATGGACAGCGTCGCTGTCTTT	CASSLGPLMDSVAVF
TRBD2	15	TRBJ2-1	TRBV6-1	many	TGTGCCAGCAGTGCACTAGCGGGGGTGCTCTATGAGCAGTTCTTC	CASSALAGVLYEQFF